This is a list of T cell receptor beta chains from one sample in a study of cytomegalovirus exposure and HLA in healthy donors. The data were produced by immunoSEQ multiplex PCR, yet TCRdb's version contains in-frame clones alone and is incomplete. This sample has 150,000 to 200,000 clones; roughly 72% occur once, and the top ten carry approximately 2%. Sequenced input: PBMCs. These receptors were collected from a man aged 25 to 40 in good health and CMV-seronegative. The CDR3 runs from the conserved cysteine through the conserved F or W. The D gene is left open where the match is weak. For some rows the clone size is stated as once, few or many, or as a class when expanded; others skip it.

CDR3aa | len | v_gene | abundance | d_gene
CASSSLASYEQYF | 13 | TRBV11-3 | NA | NA
CASASGSGRGADTQYF | 16 | TRBV19 | NA | TRBD2
CATSSMREGAYEQFF | 15 | TRBV15 | NA | TRBD2
CASSSPFTGDSNQPQHF | 17 | TRBV19 | NA | TRBD1
CASSLRADTQYF | 12 | TRBV11-3 | NA | NA
CASSLASSYEQYF | 13 | TRBV28 | NA | NA
CASSLGVGTGVRYTEAFF | 18 | TRBV7-6 | many | TRBD1
CASSKGLPNEKLFF | 14 | TRBV2 | NA | NA
CASSLVGTASGNTIYF | 16 | TRBV7-2 | NA | TRBD1
CASSPTLTGPGELFF | 15 | TRBV6-6 | NA | TRBD1
CASSLGRGQEKEYF | 14 | TRBV5-6 | NA | TRBD1